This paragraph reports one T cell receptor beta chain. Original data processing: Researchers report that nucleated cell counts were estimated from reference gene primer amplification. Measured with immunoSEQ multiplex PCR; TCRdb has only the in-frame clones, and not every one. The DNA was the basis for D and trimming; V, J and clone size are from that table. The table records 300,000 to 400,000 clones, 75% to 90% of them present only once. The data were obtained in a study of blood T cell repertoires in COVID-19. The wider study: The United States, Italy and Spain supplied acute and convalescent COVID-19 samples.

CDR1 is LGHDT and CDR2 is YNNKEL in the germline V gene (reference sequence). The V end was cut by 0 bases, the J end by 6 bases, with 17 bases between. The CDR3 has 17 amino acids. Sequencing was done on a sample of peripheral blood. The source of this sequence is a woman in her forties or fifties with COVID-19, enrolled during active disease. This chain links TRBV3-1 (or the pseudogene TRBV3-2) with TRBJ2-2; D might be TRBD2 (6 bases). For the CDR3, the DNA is TGTGCCAGCAGCCAAGATCGAGGGAGGAGGGTGGCCGGGGAGCTGTTTTTT. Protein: CASSQDRGRRVAGELFF.